The 30 T cell receptor beta chains reported below all come from one sample, sequenced in a study of cytomegalovirus exposure and HLA in healthy donors. PCR primers comprised 60 Vbeta and 13 Jbeta primers. The data were produced by immunoSEQ multiplex PCR, yet TCRdb's version contains in-frame clones alone and is incomplete. The sample includes under 200,000 clones, roughly 80% seen only once; the top ten take roughly 1.5%. Material for sequencing was PBMCs. These receptor sequences come from a woman aged 30 to 39 in good health and CMV-seronegative.

The J gene is TRBJ1-2, the V gene TRBV18, with D possibly matching TRBD1 (6 bases). With 5 bases removed from V and 2 bases from J, the gap between germline ends came to 12 bases. CDR1 and CDR2 from the germline V gene are KGHSH and LQKENI. CDR3 length: 14 amino acids. CDR3 sequence: CASSAGERNYGYTF. The CDR3 nucleotides are TGTGCCAGCTCAGCAGGGGAGAGGAACTATGGCTACACCTTC.

This rearrangement joins TRBV6-5 to TRBJ2-4; D is possibly TRBD1 (6 bases). The germline V gene has CDR1 MNHEY and CDR2 SVGAGI. The CDR3 length is 12 residues. Trimming shortened V by 8 bases and J by 2 bases, and 7 bases separated the two germline ends. CDR3 region: CASRDTKNIQYF. The CDR3 coding sequence is TGTGCCAGCCGGGACACCAAAAACATTCAGTACTTC.

CDR3 sequence reads: CASSQDNRVGLFF. The CDR3 bases are TGTGCCAGCAGCCAAGATAACAGAGTCGGACTGTTTTTT. The rearrangement joins TRBV14 to TRBJ1-4, with unresolved D. The germline gives CDR1 SGHDN, CDR2 FVKESK. The V gene lost 0 bases and the J gene lost 13 bases, with 12 bases spanning the gap. This CDR3 contains 13 residues.

The genes are TRBV15 and TRBJ1-5; 7 bases align to TRBD1. V dropped 1 base and J dropped 9; count of bases not matched to a gene: 6. CDR1 and CDR2 from the germline V gene are LNHNV and YYDKDF (reference sequence). This CDR3 contains 14 residues. CDR3 protein: CATSRVQGEPPQHF. DNA of the CDR3: TGTGCCACCAGCAGAGTCCAGGGGGAACCGCCCCAGCATTTT.

This chain links TRBV13 with TRBJ2-1; D uncertain. Trimming cost V 5 bases and J 6 bases, with 11 bases left between them. Germline-derived CDR1 and CDR2 are PRHDT and FYEKMQ (reference sequence). The CDR3 has 13 residues. The CDR3: CASSTRLGNEQFF. DNA for the CDR3: TGTGCCAGCAGCACCCGACTGGGCAATGAGCAGTTCTTC.

The chain carries TRBV5-4 and TRBJ2-5; 8 bases agree with TRBD2. The CDR3 is 16 amino acids. The V gene end was trimmed by 4 bases and the J gene end by 2 bases; junction bases not matched to a gene: 10. The germline V gene encodes CDR1 SGHNT and CDR2 YYREEE (reference sequence). CDR3 sequence (DNA): TGTGCCAGCAGCCCCTTGGGGGCGGGGGGACAAGAGACCCAGTACTTC. This translates into CASSPLGAGGQETQYF.

This chain uses TRBV7-2 with TRBJ2-1; possible D gene TRBD1, 5 bases. In germline, CDR1 is SGHTA, CDR2 FQGNSA. Trimming stripped 2 bases from V and 6 bases from J, with 8 bases between. The CDR3 is made up of 13 amino acids. CDR3 amino acids: CASSLSGRNEQFF. The CDR3 nucleotides read TGTGCCAGCAGCTTATCAGGGCGCAATGAGCAGTTCTTC.

The DNA for the CDR3 is TGTGCCAGCAGTTTTCCTAGCGGGGATTACTACGAGCAGTACTTC. This translates into CASSFPSGDYYEQYF. The chain is built from TRBV6-6 and TRBJ2-7, with 9 nucleotides matching TRBD2. Germline loops: CDR1 MNHNY, CDR2 SVGAGI (reference sequence). Germline trimming cut 4 bases from V and 3 bases from J; bases unmatched to any gene: 7. The CDR3 has 15 amino acids.

The chain recombines TRBV10-3 with TRBJ2-1; 13 nucleotides agree with TRBD2. Germline values: CDR1 ENHRY, CDR2 SYGVKD. The CDR3 sequence is 16 residues long. V lost 3 bases and J lost 5; bases outside the gene matches: 4. In DNA form, the CDR3 reads TGTGCCATCAGTGATGCGACTAGCGGGGGGCACAATGAGCAGTTCTTC. Residues: CAISDATSGGHNEQFF.

The V and J genes are TRBV6-6 and TRBJ2-7; D unresolved. Trimming stripped 4 bases from V and 4 bases from J, with 14 bases between. Germline CDR1 is MNHNY and CDR2 is SVGAGI (reference sequence). CDR3 length: 14 residues. The chain's CDR3 is CASSLRQVPYEQYF. In DNA form, the CDR3 reads TGTGCCAGCAGTTTGCGACAAGTTCCGTACGAGCAGTACTTC.

This chain uses TRBV28 with TRBJ2-1; D is possibly TRBD2 (6 bases). There are 11 residues in the CDR3. V lost 3 bases and J 10 bases, leaving 7 bases between the germline ends. Germline V gives CDR1 MDHEN, CDR2 SYDVKM. CDR3 residues: CASSLREEQFF. CDR3 sequence (DNA): TGTGCCAGCAGTTTGCGGGAAGAGCAGTTCTTC.

The rearrangement joins TRBV15 to TRBJ2-5; 7 nucleotides align to TRBD2. With V trimmed by 8 bases and J by 4 bases, 7 bases remained unmatched. The CDR3 loop spans 13 amino acids. Germline loops: CDR1 LNHNV, CDR2 YYDKDF (reference sequence). As DNA, the CDR3 is TGTGCCACCGCGGTTGGGGAGGGAGAGACCCAGTACTTC. This translates into CATAVGEGETQYF.

The chain recombines TRBV28 with TRBJ1-1, with 9 positions matching TRBD1. The CDR3 covers 13 residues. Trimming took 6 bases from V and 7 from J; bases not matched to a gene: 6. Germline V CDR1 and CDR2: MDHEN, SYDVKM. The CDR3 nucleotides read TGTGCCAGCAGACAACAGGGGGCGAATGAAGCTTTCTTT. Amino acids: CASRQQGANEAFF.

The genes are TRBV27 and TRBJ1-2; no firm D call. V lost 5 bases and J lost 4, with 17 bases in between. This CDR3 has 15 amino acids. In germline, CDR1 is MNHEY, CDR2 SMNVEV (reference sequence). The CDR3 here is CASSPDRMRGYGYTF. CDR3 bases: TGTGCCAGCAGTCCCGATCGGATGCGGGGCTATGGCTACACCTTC.

This clone came up many times. The chain is built from TRBV2 and TRBJ2-2; D may be TRBD2 (6 bases). CDR1 and CDR2 from the germline V gene are SNHLY and FYNNEI. CDR3 size: 12 residues. The V and J ends lost 6 bases and 7 bases respectively, with 9 bases between them. This CDR3 reads CASRGSGGELFF. The CDR3 DNA is TGTGCCAGCAGGGGTAGCGGCGGGGAGCTGTTTTTT.

The chain joins TRBV5-1 to TRBJ1-1; tentatively, D is TRBD1 (6 bases). The germline CDR1 and CDR2 sequences are SGHRS and YFSETQ. The CDR3 totals 15 residues. Trimming took off 2 bases at V and 3 bases at J, with 14 bases between the two ends. CDR3 loop: CASSLTTGAYTEAFF. The DNA for the CDR3 is TGCGCCAGCAGCTTAACGACAGGAGCGTACACTGAAGCTTTCTTT.

This clone was seen more than once but under ten times. CDR3 sequence: CASSIAGTGNTGELFF. CDR3 nucleotides: TGTGCCAGTAGTATAGCCGGGACAGGGAACACCGGGGAGCTGTTTTTT. The chain couples TRBV19 to TRBJ2-2; TRBD1 aligns across 8 bases. Germline V lookup: CDR1 LNHDA, CDR2 SQIVND (reference sequence). The CDR3 runs 16 residues. With 1 base clipped from V and 1 base from J, the junction kept 2 bases outside the gene matches. The full variable domain, in which reference TRBV19 and TRBJ2-2 provide the parts outside the CDR3, is DGGITQSPKYLFRKEGQNVTLSCEQNLNHDAMYWYRQDPGQGLRLIYYSQIVNDFQKGDIAEGYSVSREKKESFPLTVTSAQKNPTAFYLCASSIAGTGNTGELFFGEGSRLTVL.

The chain has TRBV5-5 and TRBJ1-2, with a tentative D call TRBD1 (6 bases). This CDR3 contains 13 residues. V was cut by 0 bases and J by 8 bases, with 11 bases left in between. Germline-derived CDR1 and CDR2 are SGHKS and YYEKEE (reference sequence). The CDR3 DNA follows: TGTGCCAGCAGCTTGGCCCCCCAGGGGGGCTACACCTTC. Protein: CASSLAPQGGYTF.

The genes are TRBV7-3 and TRBJ1-2; weak D call: TRBD1 (6 bases). The V end was cut by 5 bases, the J end by 4 bases, with 11 bases between. The CDR3 runs to 13 residues. CDR1 and CDR2 (germline): SGHTA, FQGTGA. CDR3 residues: CASSKQGGYGYTF. CDR3 nucleotides: TGTGCCAGCAGCAAACAGGGTGGCTATGGCTACACCTTC.

The chain employs TRBV27 and TRBJ2-1; D is ambiguous. V lost 6 bases and J lost 3, with 15 bases in between. Per the germline V gene, CDR1 is MNHEY and CDR2 is SMNVEV (reference sequence). The CDR3 loop spans 15 amino acids. The CDR3 DNA is TGTGCCAGCAGAGAACCGAGCGCTAGCTACAATGAGCAGTTCTTC. This sequence encodes CASREPSASYNEQFF.

The chain joins TRBV7-3 to TRBJ1-1, with TRBD1 matching 7 bases. After removal of 3 bases from V and 10 bases from J, the junction contained 5 bases not matched to a gene. CDR1 and CDR2 (germline): SGHTA, FQGTGA. This CDR3 is 12 amino acids long. The CDR3 here is CASSFVQGVAFF. Written as DNA, the CDR3 is TGTGCCAGCAGCTTCGTTCAGGGGGTAGCTTTCTTT.

CDR3 sequence (DNA): TGTGCCAGCCTAACCGGGACAAGCTCCTACGAGCAGTACTTC. It specifies CASLTGTSSYEQYF. The chain has TRBV18 and TRBJ2-7; D possibly corresponds to TRBD1 (6 bases). The CDR3 covers 14 residues. V gave up 8 bases and J gave up 0 bases, with 14 bases separating them. Germline values: CDR1 KGHSH, CDR2 LQKENI. Looking up the rest from reference TRBV18 and TRBJ2-7 gives the full variable domain: NAGVMQNPRHLVRRRGQEARLRCSPMKGHSHVYWYRQLPEEGLKFMVYLQKENIIDESGMPKERFSAEFPKEGPSILRIQQVVRGDSAAYFCASLTGTSSYEQYFGPGTRLTVT.

The rearrangement uses TRBV5-6 and TRBJ1-2; D not resolved. Trimming removed 0 bases from V and 0 bases from J, with 15 bases in between. This CDR3 has 17 residues. Germline CDR1 is SGHDT and CDR2 is YYEEEE. In nucleotides, the CDR3 is TGTGCCAGCAGCTTGGGCGACGCTTTCACAGCTAACTATGGCTACACCTTC. Its protein product is CASSLGDAFTANYGYTF.

This chain uses TRBV30 with TRBJ2-3; 8 bases line up with TRBD2. This CDR3 region has 14 residues. Germline values: CDR1 GTSNPN, CDR2 SVGIG (reference sequence). J was trimmed by 2 bases and V by 4 bases; bases with no gene match: 5. The CDR3 here is CAWTGAGDTDTQYF. The CDR3 DNA sequence: TGTGCCTGGACTGGAGCGGGGGACACAGATACGCAGTATTTT. The entire variable domain, with the rest obtained from reference TRBV30 and TRBJ2-3, is as follows: SQTIHQWPATLVQPVGSPLSLECTVEGTSNPNLYWYRQAAGRGLQLLFYSVGIGQISSEVPQNLSASRPQDRQFILSSKKLLLSDSGFYLCAWTGAGDTDTQYFGPGTRLTVL.

The rearrangement joins TRBV6-6 to TRBJ1-2; maybe TRBD1 (5 bases). CDR3 size: 13 residues. Trimming cost V 4 bases and J 3 bases, with 9 bases left between them. Germline values: CDR1 MNHNY, CDR2 SVGAGI (reference sequence). Here the CDR3 DNA reads TGTGCCAGCAGTTTGGTCAGGGACTATGGCTACACCTTC. Its translation is CASSLVRDYGYTF.

The chain recombines TRBV5-6 with TRBJ2-2, with TRBD1 identical over 7 bases. The CDR3 totals 15 residues. V shed 3 bases, J shed 5 bases, and the junction held 7 bases outside the gene matches. The germline CDR1 and CDR2 sequences are SGHDT and YYEEEE. This chain's CDR3 is CASSSQDRWTGELFF. The DNA of the CDR3 is TGTGCCAGCAGCTCCCAGGACAGGTGGACCGGGGAGCTGTTTTTT.

The CDR3 DNA reads as TGTGCCAGTAGTCCGGGGGGACTCGACACTGAAGCTTTCTTT. Its translation: CASSPGGLDTEAFF. The genes are TRBV19 and TRBJ1-1; D might be TRBD1 (5 bases). This CDR3 spans 14 amino acids. V was cut by 5 bases and J by 3 bases, with 13 bases left in between. Germline V CDR1 and CDR2: LNHDA, SQIVND (reference sequence).

This clone has a handful of counts. The chain carries TRBV13 and TRBJ1-6, with TRBD1 matching over 8 bases. CDR3 size: 19 residues. J was trimmed by 10 bases and V by 1 base; bases with no gene match: 18. Per germline, CDR1 PRHDT and CDR2 FYEKMQ (reference sequence). The CDR3 reads CASSLARWTGLEAGSPLHF. CDR3 nucleotides: TGTGCCAGCAGCTTAGCCCGTTGGACAGGGTTGGAGGCTGGCTCACCCCTCCACTTT.

V usage is TRBV9 and J usage is TRBJ2-1; D call uncertain. Germline V gene data show CDR1 as SGDLS and CDR2 as YYNGEE. V was trimmed by 0 bases and J by 3 bases, leaving 4 bases between them. CDR3 length: 13 amino acids. CDR3 residues: CASSVDIYNEQFF. Written as DNA, the CDR3 is TGTGCCAGCAGCGTAGACATCTACAATGAGCAGTTCTTC.

The rearrangement links TRBV11-2 to TRBJ2-7; D uncertain. V dropped 2 bases and J dropped 6 bases, with 8 bases sitting between them. CDR3 size: 12 residues. Germline loops: CDR1 SGHAT, CDR2 FQNNGV. CDR3 sequence: CASSLSESEQYF. CDR3 nucleotides: TGTGCCAGCAGCTTATCCGAGAGCGAGCAGTACTTC.